This TCR beta chain was found in a study of cytomegalovirus exposure and HLA in healthy donors. CDR3 length: 11 residues. Trimming left V 7 bases short and J 2 bases short, with 9 bases between. The germline V gene has CDR1 SQVTM and CDR2 ANQGSEA. Study-wide findings and caveats: TCR beta V segments were, for the most part, productive about 87% or about 30% of the time in an earlier analysis. Accurate HLA-A and HLA-B prediction from TCR beta sequences was reported for most subjects. Reported performance of the classifier showed diagnosis of cytomegalovirus status with high specificity and sensitivity.

On this clone itself: Its cognate antigen is unknown.

Both 60 Vbeta primers and 13 Jbeta primers went into the PCR. Libraries were prepared by immunoSEQ multiplex PCR; TCRdb keeps only in-frame clonotypes and omits some of them. The profile shows 150,000 or so clones, roughly three quarters of them singletons. This chain connects TRBV29-1 to TRBJ2-7, with a possible D match to TRBD2 (5 bases). The sequence was collected from a male donor in good health and CMV-seronegative. The material sequenced was PBMCs. The CDR3 DNA reads TGCAGCGCGACTAAAACCTACGAGCAGTACTTC. It codes for CSATKTYEQYF.